This TCR beta chain was recorded in a study of cytomegalovirus exposure and HLA in healthy donors. Regarding the study as a whole: Productive rates of about 87% or about 30% were seen for most TCR beta V segments in an earlier analysis.

13 Jbeta primers and 60 Vbeta primers were used for the PCR. Repertoires were generated with immunoSEQ multiplex PCR, while TCRdb's copy carries only in-frame clones and drops some. The table has some 140,000 clones, around 79% seen once. Concerning this clone itself: Its antigen is still unknown.

The CDR3 length is 14 residues. Germline V CDR1 and CDR2: SGHRS, YFSETQ. V shed 3 bases, J shed 9 bases, and the junction held 7 bases outside the gene matches. This TCR came from a woman aged 45-59 years in good health and CMV-seropositive. Sequenced sample: PBMCs. This chain joins TRBV5-1 and TRBJ2-1; 9 positions agree with TRBD2. CDR3 nucleotide sequence: TGCGCCAGCAGCTCGGGGACTAGCTTGGGTGAGCAGTTCTTC. Translation: CASSSGTSLGEQFF.